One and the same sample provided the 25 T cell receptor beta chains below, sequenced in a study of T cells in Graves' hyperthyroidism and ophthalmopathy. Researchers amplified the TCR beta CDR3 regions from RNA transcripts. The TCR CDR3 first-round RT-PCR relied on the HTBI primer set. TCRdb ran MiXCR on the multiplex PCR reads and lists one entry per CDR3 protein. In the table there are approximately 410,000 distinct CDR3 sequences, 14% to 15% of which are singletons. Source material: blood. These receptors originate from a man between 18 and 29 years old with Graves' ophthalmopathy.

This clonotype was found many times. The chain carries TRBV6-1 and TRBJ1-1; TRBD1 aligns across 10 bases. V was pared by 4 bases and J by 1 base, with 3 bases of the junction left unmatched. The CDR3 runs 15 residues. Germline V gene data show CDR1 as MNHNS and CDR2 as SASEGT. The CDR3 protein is CASSGQGAQNTEAFF. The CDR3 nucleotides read TGTGCCAGCAGTGGACAGGGGGCCCAGAACACTGAAGCTTTCTTT.

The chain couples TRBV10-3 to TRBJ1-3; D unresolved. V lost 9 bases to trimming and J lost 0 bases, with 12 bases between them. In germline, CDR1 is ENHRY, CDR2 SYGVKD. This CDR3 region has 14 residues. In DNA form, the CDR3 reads TGTGCCATTAGGAATCCTAGCTCTGGAAACACCATATATTTT. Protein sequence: CAIRNPSSGNTIYF.

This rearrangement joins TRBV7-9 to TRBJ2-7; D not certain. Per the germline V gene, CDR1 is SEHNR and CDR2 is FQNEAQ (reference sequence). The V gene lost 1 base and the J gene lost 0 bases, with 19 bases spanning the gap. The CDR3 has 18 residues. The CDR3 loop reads CASSLGRMVGRPSYEQYF. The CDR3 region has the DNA TGTGCCAGCAGCTTAGGGAGAATGGTTGGGCGGCCCTCCTACGAGCAGTACTTC.

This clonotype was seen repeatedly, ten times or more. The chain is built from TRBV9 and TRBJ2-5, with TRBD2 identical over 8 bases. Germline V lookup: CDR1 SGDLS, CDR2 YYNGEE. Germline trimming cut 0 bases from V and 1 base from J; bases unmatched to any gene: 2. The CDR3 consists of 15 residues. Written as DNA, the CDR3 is TGTGCCAGCAGCGTAGGGACTAGCAGCCAAGAGACCCAGTACTTC. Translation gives CASSVGTSSQETQYF. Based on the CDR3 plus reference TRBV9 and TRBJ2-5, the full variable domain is DSGVTQTPKHLITATGQRVTLRCSPRSGDLSVYWYQQSLDQGLQFLIQYYNGEERAKGNILERFSAQQFPDLHSELNLSSLELGDSALYFCASSVGTSSQETQYFGPGTRLLVL.

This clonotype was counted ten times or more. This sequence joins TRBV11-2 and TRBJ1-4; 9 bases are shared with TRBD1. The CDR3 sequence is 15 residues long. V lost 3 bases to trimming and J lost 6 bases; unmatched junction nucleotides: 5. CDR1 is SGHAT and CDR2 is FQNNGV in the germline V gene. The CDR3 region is CASSFRDRAHEKLFF. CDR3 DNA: TGTGCCAGCAGCTTTCGGGACAGGGCGCATGAAAAACTGTTTTTT. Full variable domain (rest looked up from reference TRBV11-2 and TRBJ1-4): EAGVAQSPRYKIIEKRQSVAFWCNPISGHATLYWYQQILGQGPKLLIQFQNNGVVDDSQLPKDRFSAERLKGVDSTLKIQPAKLEDSAVYLCASSFRDRAHEKLFFGSGTQLSVL.

The CDR3: CASSSTIRTGDSSYNSPLHF. For the CDR3, the DNA is TGTGCCAGCAGCTCTACTATCAGGACAGGTGATAGCTCCTATAATTCACCCCTCCACTTT. The chain recombines TRBV7-9 with TRBJ1-6; 7 nucleotides align to TRBD1. After removal of 4 bases from V and 0 bases from J, the junction contained 15 bases not matched to a gene. The CDR3 runs to 20 residues. Looked up from germline, CDR1 is SEHNR and CDR2 is FQNEAQ (reference sequence).

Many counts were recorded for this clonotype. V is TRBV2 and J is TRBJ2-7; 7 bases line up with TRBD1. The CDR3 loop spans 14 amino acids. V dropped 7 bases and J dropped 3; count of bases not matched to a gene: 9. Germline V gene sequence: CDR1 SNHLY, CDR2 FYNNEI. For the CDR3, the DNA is TGTGCCAGCACCCCAGGGGACAGACTCTACGAGCAGTACTTC. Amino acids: CASTPGDRLYEQYF.

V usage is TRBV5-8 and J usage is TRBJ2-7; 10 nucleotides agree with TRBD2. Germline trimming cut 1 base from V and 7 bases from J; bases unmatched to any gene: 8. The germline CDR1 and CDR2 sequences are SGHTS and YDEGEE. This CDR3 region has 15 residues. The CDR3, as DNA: TGTGCCAGCAGCTTGACGCTAGCGGGAGTCCAGGAGCAGTACTTC. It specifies CASSLTLAGVQEQYF.

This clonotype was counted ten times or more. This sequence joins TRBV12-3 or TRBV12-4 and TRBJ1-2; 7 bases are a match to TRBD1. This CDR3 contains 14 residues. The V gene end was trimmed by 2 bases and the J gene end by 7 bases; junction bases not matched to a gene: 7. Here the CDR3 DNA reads TGTGCCAGCAGTTTAAGGGGGCCCGGGGGTGGCTACACCTTC. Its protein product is CASSLRGPGGGYTF.

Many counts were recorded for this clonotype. CDR3 in DNA: TGTGCCTCAGGGACAAGCCTGAGACGTCAGCCCCAGCATTTT. It codes for CASGTSLRRQPQHF. The V call is TRBV12-3 or TRBV12-4, the J call TRBJ1-5; weak D call: TRBD1 (6 bases). This CDR3 comprises 14 residues. Trimming left V 11 bases short and J 6 bases short, with 20 bases between.

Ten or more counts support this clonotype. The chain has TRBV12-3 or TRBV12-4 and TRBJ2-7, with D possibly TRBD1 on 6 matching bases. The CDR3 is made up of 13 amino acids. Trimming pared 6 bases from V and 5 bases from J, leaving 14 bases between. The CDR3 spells CASRKQGSDEQYF. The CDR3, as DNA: TGTGCCAGCAGAAAACAGGGTAGCGACGAGCAGTACTTC.

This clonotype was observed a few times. CDR3: CASRRGLAGGGEQYF. In DNA form, the CDR3 reads TGTGCCAGCAGGCGCGGACTAGCGGGAGGGGGGGAGCAGTACTTC. The chain uses TRBV6-1 and TRBJ2-7; 15 bases agree with TRBD2. Per the germline V gene, CDR1 is MNHNS and CDR2 is SASEGT. CDR3 length: 15 residues. V was clipped by 6 bases and J by 7 bases; unmatched bases: 7.

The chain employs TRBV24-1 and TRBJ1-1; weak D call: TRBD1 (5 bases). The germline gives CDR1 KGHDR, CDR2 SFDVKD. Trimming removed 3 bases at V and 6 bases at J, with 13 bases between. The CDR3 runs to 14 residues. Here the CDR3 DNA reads TGTGCCACCAGTGATGCGGGGCCCAACGCTGAAGCTTTCTTT. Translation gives CATSDAGPNAEAFF.

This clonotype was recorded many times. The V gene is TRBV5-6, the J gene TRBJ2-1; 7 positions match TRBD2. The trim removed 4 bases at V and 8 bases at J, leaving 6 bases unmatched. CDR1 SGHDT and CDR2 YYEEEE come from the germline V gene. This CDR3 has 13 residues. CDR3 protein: CASSVGGTDEQFF. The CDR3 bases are TGTGCCAGCAGCGTCGGGGGGACGGATGAGCAGTTCTTC.

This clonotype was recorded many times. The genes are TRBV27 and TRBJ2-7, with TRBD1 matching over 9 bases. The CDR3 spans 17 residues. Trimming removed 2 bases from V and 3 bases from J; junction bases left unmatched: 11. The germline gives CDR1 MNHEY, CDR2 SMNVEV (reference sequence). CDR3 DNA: TGTGCCAGCAGTTTAACCCTGCCGCGGACAGGGGTCTACGAGCAGTACTTC. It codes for CASSLTLPRTGVYEQYF.

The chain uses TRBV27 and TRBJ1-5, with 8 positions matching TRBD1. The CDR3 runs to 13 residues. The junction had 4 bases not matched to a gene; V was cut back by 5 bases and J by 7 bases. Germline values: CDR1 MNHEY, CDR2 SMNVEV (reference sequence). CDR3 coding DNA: TGTGCCAGCAGTCGGACAGGGTTCCAGCCCCAGCATTTT. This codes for CASSRTGFQPQHF.

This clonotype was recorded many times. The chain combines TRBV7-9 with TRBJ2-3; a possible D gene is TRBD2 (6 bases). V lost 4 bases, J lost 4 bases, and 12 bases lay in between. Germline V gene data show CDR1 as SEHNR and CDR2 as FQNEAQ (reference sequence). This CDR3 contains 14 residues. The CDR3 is CASSSPGLADTQYF. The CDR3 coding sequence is TGTGCCAGCAGCTCCCCGGGACTGGCAGATACGCAGTATTTT.

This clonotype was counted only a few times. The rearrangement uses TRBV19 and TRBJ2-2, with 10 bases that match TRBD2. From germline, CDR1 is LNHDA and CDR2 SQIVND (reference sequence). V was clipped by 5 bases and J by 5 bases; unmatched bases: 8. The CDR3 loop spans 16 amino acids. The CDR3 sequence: CASSPALAGVTGELFF. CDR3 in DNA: TGTGCCAGTAGTCCCGCCCTAGCGGGGGTTACCGGGGAGCTGTTTTTT.

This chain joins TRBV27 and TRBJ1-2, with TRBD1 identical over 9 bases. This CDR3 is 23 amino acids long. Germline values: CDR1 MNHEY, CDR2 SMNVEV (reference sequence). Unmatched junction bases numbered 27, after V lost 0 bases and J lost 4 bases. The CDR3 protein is CASSLSRARSPTLDRGNRYGYTF. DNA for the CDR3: TGTGCCAGCAGTTTATCGAGGGCTCGTTCCCCGACCTTAGACAGGGGGAATCGCTATGGCTACACCTTC.

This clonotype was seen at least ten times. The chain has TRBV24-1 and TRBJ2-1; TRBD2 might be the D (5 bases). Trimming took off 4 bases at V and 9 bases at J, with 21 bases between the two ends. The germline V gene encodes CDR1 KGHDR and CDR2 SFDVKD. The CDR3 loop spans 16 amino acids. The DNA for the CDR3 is TGTGCCACCAGTGACCCAGCGGACGGACTCAAGGGTGAGCAGTTCTTC. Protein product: CATSDPADGLKGEQFF.

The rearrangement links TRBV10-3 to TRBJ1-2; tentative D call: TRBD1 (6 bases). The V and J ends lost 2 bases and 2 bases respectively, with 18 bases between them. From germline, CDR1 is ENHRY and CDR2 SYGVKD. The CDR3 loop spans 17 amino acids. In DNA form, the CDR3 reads TGTGCCATCAGTGAGAGGGGGGTGTCAGGGTACAACTATGGCTACACCTTC. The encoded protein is CAISERGVSGYNYGYTF.

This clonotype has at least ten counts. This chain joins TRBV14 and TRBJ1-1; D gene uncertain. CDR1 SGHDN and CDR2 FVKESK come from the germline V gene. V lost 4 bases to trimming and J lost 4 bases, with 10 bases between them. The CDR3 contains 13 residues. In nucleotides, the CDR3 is TGTGCCAGCAGCCTGAGGGAGGGCACTGAAGCTTTCTTT. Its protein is CASSLREGTEAFF. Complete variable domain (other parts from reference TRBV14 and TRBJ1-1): EAGVTQFPSHSVIEKGQTVTLRCDPISGHDNLYWYRRVMGKEIKFLLHFVKESKQDESGMPNNRFLAERTGGTYSTLKVQPAELEDSGVYFCASSLREGTEAFFGQGTRLTVV.

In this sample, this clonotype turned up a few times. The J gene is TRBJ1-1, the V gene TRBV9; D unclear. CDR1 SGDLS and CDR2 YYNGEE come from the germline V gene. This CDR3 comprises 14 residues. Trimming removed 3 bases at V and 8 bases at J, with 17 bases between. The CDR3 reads CASSETGWAVEAFF. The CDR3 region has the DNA TGTGCCAGCAGCGAAACGGGATGGGCAGTCGAAGCTTTCTTT. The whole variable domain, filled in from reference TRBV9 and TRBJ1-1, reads DSGVTQTPKHLITATGQRVTLRCSPRSGDLSVYWYQQSLDQGLQFLIQYYNGEERAKGNILERFSAQQFPDLHSELNLSSLELGDSALYFCASSETGWAVEAFFGQGTRLTVV.

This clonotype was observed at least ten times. The chain's CDR3 is CASSLAGYHEQYF. CDR3 nucleotides: TGTGCCAGCAGCTTAGCAGGGTACCACGAGCAGTACTTC. The chain links TRBV7-9 to TRBJ2-7; unclear D gene. The CDR3 loop spans 13 amino acids. V dropped 0 bases and J dropped 5 bases, with 8 bases sitting between them. The germline V gene has CDR1 SEHNR and CDR2 FQNEAQ (reference sequence).

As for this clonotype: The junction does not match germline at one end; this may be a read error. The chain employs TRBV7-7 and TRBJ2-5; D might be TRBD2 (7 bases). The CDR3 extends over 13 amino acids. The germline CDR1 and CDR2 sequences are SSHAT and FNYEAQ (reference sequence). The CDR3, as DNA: TGTGCTAGCAAGGAGGCGGGGGCCACTACCCAGTACTTC. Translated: CASKEAGATTQYF.